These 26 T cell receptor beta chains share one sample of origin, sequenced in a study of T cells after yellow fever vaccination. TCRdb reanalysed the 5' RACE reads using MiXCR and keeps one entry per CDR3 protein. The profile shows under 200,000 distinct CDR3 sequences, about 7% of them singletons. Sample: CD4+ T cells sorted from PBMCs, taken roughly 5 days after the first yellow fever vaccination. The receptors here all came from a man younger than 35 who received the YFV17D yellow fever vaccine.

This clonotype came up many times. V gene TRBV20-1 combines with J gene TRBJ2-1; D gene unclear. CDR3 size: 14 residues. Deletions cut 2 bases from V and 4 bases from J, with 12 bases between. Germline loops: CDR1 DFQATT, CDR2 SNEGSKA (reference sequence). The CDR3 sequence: CSARRVTVYNEQFF. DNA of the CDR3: TGCAGTGCTAGACGGGTGACGGTATACAATGAGCAGTTCTTC.

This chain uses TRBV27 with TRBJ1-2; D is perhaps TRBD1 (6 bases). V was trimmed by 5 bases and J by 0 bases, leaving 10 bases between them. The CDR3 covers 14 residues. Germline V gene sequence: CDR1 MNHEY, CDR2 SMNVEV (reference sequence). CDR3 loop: CASSPQGPNYGYTF. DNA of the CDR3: TGTGCCAGCAGTCCCCAGGGGCCTAACTATGGCTACACCTTC.

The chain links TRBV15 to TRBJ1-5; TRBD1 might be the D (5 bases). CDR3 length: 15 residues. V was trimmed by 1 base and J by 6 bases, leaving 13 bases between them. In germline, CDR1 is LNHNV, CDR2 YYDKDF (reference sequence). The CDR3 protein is CATSRAGGRVQPQHF. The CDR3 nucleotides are TGTGCCACCAGCAGAGCCGGGGGAAGGGTTCAGCCCCAGCATTTT.

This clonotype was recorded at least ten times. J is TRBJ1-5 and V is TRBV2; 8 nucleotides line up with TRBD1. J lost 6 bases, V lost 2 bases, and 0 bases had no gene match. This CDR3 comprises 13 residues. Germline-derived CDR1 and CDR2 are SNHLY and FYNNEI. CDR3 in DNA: TGTGCCAGCAGTGAACAGGGGGCTCAGCCCCAGCATTTT. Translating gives CASSEQGAQPQHF.

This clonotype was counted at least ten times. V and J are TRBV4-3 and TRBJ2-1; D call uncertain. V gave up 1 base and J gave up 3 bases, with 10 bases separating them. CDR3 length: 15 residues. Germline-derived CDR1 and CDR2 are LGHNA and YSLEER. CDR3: CASSQGGVVYNEQFF. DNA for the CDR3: TGCGCCAGCAGCCAAGGAGGTGTGGTCTACAATGAGCAGTTCTTC.

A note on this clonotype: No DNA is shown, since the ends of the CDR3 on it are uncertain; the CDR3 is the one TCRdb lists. This CDR3 reads CASSSSDGKQPQHF. The chain joins TRBV27 to TRBJ1-5. Germline CDR1 reads MNHEY; CDR2 reads SMNVEV (reference sequence). The CDR3 spans 14 residues, counting both ends.

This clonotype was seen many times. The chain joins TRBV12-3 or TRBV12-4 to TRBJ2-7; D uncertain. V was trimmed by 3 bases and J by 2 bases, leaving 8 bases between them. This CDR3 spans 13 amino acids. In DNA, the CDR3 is TGTGCCAGCAGTTTCTTTGATCCCTACGAGCAGTACTTC. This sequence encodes CASSFFDPYEQYF.

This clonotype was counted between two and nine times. CDR3 amino acids: CSGDTGGALETQYF. The CDR3 nucleotides are TGCAGCGGGGATACAGGGGGCGCTTTAGAGACCCAGTACTTC. This chain uses TRBV29-1 with TRBJ2-5; the match to TRBD1 covers 9 bases. This CDR3 is 14 amino acids long. V dropped 7 bases and J dropped 4; count of bases not matched to a gene: 10. Germline CDR1 is SQVTM and CDR2 is ANQGSEA.

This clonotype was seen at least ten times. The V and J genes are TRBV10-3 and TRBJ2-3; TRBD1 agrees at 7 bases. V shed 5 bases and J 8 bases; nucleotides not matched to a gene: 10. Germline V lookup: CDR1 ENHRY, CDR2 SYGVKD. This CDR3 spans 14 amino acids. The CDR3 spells CAISPTGTEATQYF. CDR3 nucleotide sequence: TGTGCCATCAGTCCAACCGGGACAGAAGCTACGCAGTATTTT.

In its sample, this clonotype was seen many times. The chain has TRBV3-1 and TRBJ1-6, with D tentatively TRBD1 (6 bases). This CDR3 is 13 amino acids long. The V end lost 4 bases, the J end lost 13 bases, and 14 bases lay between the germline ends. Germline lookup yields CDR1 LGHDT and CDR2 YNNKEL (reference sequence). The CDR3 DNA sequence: TGTGCCAGCAGCCCGGGACAAGGAACGCCCCTCCACTTT. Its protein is CASSPGQGTPLHF.

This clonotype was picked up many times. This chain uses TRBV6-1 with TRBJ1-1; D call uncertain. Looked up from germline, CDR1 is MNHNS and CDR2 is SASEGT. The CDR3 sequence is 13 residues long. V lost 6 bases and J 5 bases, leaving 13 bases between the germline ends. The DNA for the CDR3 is TGTGCCAGCAGCCCGAGGGCGCGTACTGAAGCTTTCTTT. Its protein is CASSPRARTEAFF.

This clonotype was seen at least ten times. The CDR3 coding sequence is TGTGCCATCAGTGCCATCCCCTCGGTAAACTATGGCTACACCTTC. Translation gives CAISAIPSVNYGYTF. The chain carries TRBV10-3 and TRBJ1-2; D gene unclear. V was trimmed by 4 bases and J by 2 bases, leaving 14 bases between them. This CDR3 region has 15 residues. Germline loops: CDR1 ENHRY, CDR2 SYGVKD.

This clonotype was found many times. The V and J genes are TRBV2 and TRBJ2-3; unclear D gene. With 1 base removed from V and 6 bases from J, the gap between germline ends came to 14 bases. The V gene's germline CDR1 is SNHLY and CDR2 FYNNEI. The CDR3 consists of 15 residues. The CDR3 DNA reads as TGTGCCAGCAGTGAAGGGAGTGGAGCGCGGGATACGCAGTATTTT. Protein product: CASSEGSGARDTQYF.

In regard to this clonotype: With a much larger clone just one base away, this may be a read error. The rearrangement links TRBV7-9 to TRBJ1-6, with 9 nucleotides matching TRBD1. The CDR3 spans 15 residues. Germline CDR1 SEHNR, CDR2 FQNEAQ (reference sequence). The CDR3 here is CASGRDRESNAPLHF. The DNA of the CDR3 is TGTGCCAGCGGCCGGGACAGGGAAAGTAATGCACCCCTCCACTTT.

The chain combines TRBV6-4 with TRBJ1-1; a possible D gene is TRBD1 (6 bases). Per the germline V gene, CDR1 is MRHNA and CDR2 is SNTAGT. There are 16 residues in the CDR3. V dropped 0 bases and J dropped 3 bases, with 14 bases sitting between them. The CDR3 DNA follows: TGTGCCAGCAGTGACTCGAGCGGGGGGCGGCACACTGAAGCTTTCTTT. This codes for CASSDSSGGRHTEAFF.

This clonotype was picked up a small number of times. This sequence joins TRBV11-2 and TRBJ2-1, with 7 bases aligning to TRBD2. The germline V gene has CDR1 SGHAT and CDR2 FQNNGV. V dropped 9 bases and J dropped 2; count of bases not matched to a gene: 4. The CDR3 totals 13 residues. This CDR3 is CASGLAAYNEQFF. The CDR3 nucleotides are TGTGCCAGTGGCCTAGCGGCCTACAATGAGCAGTTCTTC.

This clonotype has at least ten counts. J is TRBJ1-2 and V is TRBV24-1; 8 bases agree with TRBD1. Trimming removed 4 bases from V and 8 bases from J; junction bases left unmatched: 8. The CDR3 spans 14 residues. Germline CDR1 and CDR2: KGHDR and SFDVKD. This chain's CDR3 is CATSDLTGVEGYTF. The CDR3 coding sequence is TGTGCCACCAGTGACCTGACAGGGGTTGAGGGCTACACCTTC.

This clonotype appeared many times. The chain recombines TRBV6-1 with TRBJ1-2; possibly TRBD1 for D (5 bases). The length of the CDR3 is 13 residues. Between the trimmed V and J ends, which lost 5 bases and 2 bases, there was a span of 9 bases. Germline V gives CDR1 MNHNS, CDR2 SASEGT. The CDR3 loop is CASSIQGNYGYTF. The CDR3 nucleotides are TGTGCCAGCAGTATTCAGGGAAACTATGGCTACACCTTC.

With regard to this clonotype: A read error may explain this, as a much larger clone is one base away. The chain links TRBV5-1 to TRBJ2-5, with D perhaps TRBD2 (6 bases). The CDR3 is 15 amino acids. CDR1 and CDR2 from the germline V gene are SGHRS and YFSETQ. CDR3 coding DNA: TGCTCCAGCAGCGTGCTCTTGGCGGGGCAAGAGACCCAGTACTTC. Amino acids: CSSSVLLAGQETQYF.

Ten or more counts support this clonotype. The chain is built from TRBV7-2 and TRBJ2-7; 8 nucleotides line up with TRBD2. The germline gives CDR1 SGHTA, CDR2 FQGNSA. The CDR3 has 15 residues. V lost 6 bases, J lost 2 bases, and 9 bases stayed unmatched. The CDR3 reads CASRQRGWGPYEQYF. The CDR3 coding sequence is TGTGCCAGCAGGCAGCGGGGGTGGGGGCCCTACGAGCAGTACTTC.

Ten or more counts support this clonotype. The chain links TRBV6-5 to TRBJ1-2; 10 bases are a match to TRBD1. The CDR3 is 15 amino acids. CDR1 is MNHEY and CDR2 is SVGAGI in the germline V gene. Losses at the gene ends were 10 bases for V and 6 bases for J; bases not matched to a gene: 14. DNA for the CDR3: TGTGCCACGCTTTACCTGACCGGGACAGGGGATGGCTACACCTTC. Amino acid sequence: CATLYLTGTGDGYTF.

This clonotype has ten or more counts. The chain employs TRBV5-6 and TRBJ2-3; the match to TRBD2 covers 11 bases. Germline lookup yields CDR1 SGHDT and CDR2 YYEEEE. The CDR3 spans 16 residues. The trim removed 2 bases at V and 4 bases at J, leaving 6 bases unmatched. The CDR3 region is CASSLLSGGAADTQYF. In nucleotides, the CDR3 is TGTGCCAGCAGCTTACTTAGCGGGGGGGCGGCAGATACGCAGTATTTT. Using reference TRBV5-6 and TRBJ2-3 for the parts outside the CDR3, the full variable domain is DAGVTQSPTHLIKTRGQQVTLRCSPKSGHDTVSWYQQALGQGPQFIFQYYEEEERQRGNFPDRFSGHQFPNYSSELNVNALLLGDSALYLCASSLLSGGAADTQYFGPGTRLTVL.

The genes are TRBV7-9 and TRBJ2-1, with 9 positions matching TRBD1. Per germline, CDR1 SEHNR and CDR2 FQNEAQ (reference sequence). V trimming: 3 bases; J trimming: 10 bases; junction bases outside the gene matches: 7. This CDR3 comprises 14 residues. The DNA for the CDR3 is TGTGCCAGCAGCTTTCCGGGACAGGGCAGGGAGCAGTTCTTC. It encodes CASSFPGQGREQFF.

For the CDR3, the DNA is TGCGCCAGCAGCGAAGGACAAGAGACCCAGTACTTC. Protein product: CASSEGQETQYF. This sequence joins TRBV5-1 and TRBJ2-5; D remains unclear. With 4 bases removed from V and 2 bases from J, the gap between germline ends came to 6 bases. Germline CDR1 and CDR2: SGHRS and YFSETQ. CDR3 length: 12 amino acids.

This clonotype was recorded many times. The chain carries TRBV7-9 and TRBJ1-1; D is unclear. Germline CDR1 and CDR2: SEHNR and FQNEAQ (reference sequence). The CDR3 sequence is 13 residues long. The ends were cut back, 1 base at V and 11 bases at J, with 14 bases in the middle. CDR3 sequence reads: CASSLDAGSGAFF. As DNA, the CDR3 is TGTGCCAGCAGCTTAGATGCTGGGAGTGGGGCTTTCTTT. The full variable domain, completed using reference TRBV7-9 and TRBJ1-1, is DTGVSQNPRHKITKRGQNVTFRCDPISEHNRLYWYRQTLGQGPEFLTYFQNEAQLEKSRLLSDRFSAERPKGSFSTLEIQRTEQGDSAMYLCASSLDAGSGAFFGQGTRLTVV.

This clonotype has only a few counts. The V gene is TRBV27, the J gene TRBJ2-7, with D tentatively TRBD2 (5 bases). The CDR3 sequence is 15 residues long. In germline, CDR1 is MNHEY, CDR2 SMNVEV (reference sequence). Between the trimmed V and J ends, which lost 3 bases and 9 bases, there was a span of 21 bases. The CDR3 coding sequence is TGTGCCAGCAGTTTTGAATACGGGGAAAGATTCAGGCAGTACTTC. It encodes CASSFEYGERFRQYF.